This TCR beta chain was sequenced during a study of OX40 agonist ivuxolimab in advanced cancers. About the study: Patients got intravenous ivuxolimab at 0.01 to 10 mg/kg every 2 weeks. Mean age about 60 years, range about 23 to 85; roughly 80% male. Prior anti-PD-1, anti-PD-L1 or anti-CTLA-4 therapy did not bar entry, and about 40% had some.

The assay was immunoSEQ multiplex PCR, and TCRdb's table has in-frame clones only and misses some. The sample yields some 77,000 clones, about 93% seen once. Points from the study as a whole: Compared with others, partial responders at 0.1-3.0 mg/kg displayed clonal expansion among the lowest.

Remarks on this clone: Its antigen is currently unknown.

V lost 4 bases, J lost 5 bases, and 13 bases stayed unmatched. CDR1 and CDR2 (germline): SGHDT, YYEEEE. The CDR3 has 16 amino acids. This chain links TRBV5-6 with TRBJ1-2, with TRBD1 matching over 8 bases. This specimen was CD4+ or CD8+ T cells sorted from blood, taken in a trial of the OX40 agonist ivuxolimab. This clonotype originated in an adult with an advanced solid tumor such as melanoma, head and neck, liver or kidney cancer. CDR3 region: CASSLNPGQALYGYTF. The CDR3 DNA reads TGTGCCAGCAGCCTAAACCCGGGACAGGCTCTATATGGCTACACCTTC.